Only a few counts were recorded for the clone carrying this TCR beta chain. The data originate from a study of T-cell reconstitution after alpha-beta-depleted transplantation in children. V was pared by 5 bases and J by 2 bases, with 18 bases between. Germline V gene lookup returns CDR1 SEHNR and CDR2 FQNEAQ (reference sequence). CDR3 size: 16 residues. A TCRbeta library incorporating unique molecular identifiers was prepared. TCRdb called the PCR reads again in MiXCR, with one record for every CDR3 protein. The table includes approximately 510,000 distinct CDR3 sequences, 15% to 20% detected once. The clonotype comes from a human donor who donated a stem cell graft to a child with acute lymphoblastic leukemia. The rearrangement joins TRBV7-9 to TRBJ1-1; a weak D match, TRBD1 (6 bases). This specimen was PBMCs from the stem cell graft donor, taken from the stem cell graft. In DNA form, the CDR3 reads TGTGCCAGCAGCACATCACTGATGACAGGAAACACTGAAGCTTTCTTT. Residues: CASSTSLMTGNTEAFF.